One and the same sample provided the 5 T cell receptor beta chains below, sequenced in a study of blood T cell repertoires in COVID-19. Repertoires were generated with immunoSEQ multiplex PCR, while TCRdb's copy carries only in-frame clones and drops some. The table records roughly 200,000 clones, about 82% of them present only once. What was sequenced was peripheral blood. The receptor set was obtained from a man in his sixties or seventies with active or convalescent COVID-19.

This clone was seen only a few times. The chain joins TRBV7-6 to TRBJ2-1; tentative D call: TRBD1 (5 bases). The CDR3 is 16 residues long. Trimming cost V 4 bases and J 3 bases, with 16 bases left between them. Germline V lookup: CDR1 SGHVS, CDR2 FNYEAQ. The CDR3 nucleotides are TGTGCCAGCAGCTCTAAAGGTCAGGGAAACTACAATGAGCAGTTCTTC. Translated: CASSSKGQGNYNEQFF.

J is TRBJ1-1 and V is TRBV6-6; TRBD1 aligns across 8 bases. Losses at the gene ends were 5 bases for V and 4 bases for J; bases not matched to a gene: 3. CDR3 length equals 13 residues. CDR1 MNHNY and CDR2 SVGAGI come from the germline V gene (reference sequence). The CDR3 is CASSRGQGTEAFF. CDR3 bases: TGTGCCAGCAGTCGCGGACAGGGCACTGAAGCTTTCTTT.

In this sample, this clone turned up once. The chain employs TRBV7-2 and TRBJ1-2, with a tentative D call TRBD1 (6 bases). This CDR3 region has 12 residues. Germline lookup yields CDR1 SGHTA and CDR2 FQGNSA. Trimming removed 3 bases at V and 5 bases at J, with 7 bases between. CDR3 nucleotide sequence: TGTGCCAGCAGCTTCGGACAGTATGGCTACACCTTC. Translated: CASSFGQYGYTF. The entire variable domain, with the rest obtained from reference TRBV7-2 and TRBJ1-2, is as follows: GAGVSQSPSNKVTEKGKDVELRCDPISGHTALYWYRQSLGQGLEFLIYFQGNSAPDKSGLPSDRFSAERTGGSVSTLTIQRTQQEDSAVYLCASSFGQYGYTFGSGTRLTVV.

As regards this clone: Other nucleotide sequences from this sample produce the same CDR3. The V gene is TRBV6-5, the J gene TRBJ2-7; 7 bases map to TRBD1. The trim removed 5 bases at V and 0 bases at J, leaving 1 base unmatched. The CDR3 loop spans 13 amino acids. Germline values: CDR1 MNHEY, CDR2 SVGAGI. CDR3 protein: CASSRQGSYEQYF. CDR3 sequence (DNA): TGTGCCAGCAGTAGACAGGGCTCCTACGAGCAGTACTTC.

J is TRBJ1-1 and V is TRBV25-1; TRBD1 is a possible D gene (6 bases). V lost 8 bases, J lost 0 bases, and 16 bases lay in between. Germline CDR1 and CDR2: MGHDK and SYGVNS. This CDR3 comprises 15 residues. CDR3 amino acids: CASLSGTSMNTEAFF. The CDR3 nucleotides read TGTGCCAGCCTATCCGGGACAAGCATGAACACTGAAGCTTTCTTT.